Shown below are 26 T cell receptor beta chains from a single sample sequenced in a study of spatial heterogeneity in lung cancer (dated by TCRdb to the late 2010s). Libraries were made using 5' RACE. Sequencing used a NextSeq 500. The raw public reads went through TCRdb reprocessing: fastp at Q25, MiXCR clone calling, in-frame beta chains kept. Records with the same CDR3 protein are collapsed into one entry carrying the most frequent genes and DNA. This sample comprises fewer than 100,000 distinct CDR3 sequences, approximately 19% of them detected only once. The ten largest clones capture 20% to 25% of the sample. The sample's time point label, in plain terms: blood at routine non-recurrence follow-up after resection. This sample comprised PBMCs, obtained at follow-up. These receptors all stem from a male donor with early-stage non-small cell lung cancer.

This clonotype was counted once. The V gene is TRBV15, the J gene TRBJ2-5; D remains ambiguous. Per germline, CDR1 LNHNV and CDR2 YYDKDF (reference sequence). This CDR3 contains 15 residues. Trimming took off 0 bases at V and 0 bases at J, with 8 bases between the two ends. The CDR3 region has the DNA TGTGCCACCAGCAGAGATTTGGTGAACCAAGAGACCCAGTACTTC. This sequence encodes CATSRDLVNQETQYF.

This clonotype has ten or more counts. The chain uses TRBV5-1 and TRBJ1-5; no reliable D call. The CDR3 loop spans 15 amino acids. Deletions cut 5 bases from V and 0 bases from J, with 12 bases between. The germline gives CDR1 SGHRS, CDR2 YFSETQ. The CDR3 loop is CASRRDPLSNQPQHF. The CDR3 DNA reads as TGCGCCAGCAGAAGGGATCCGCTTAGCAATCAGCCCCAGCATTTT.

A few counts support this clonotype. V is TRBV11-2 and J is TRBJ2-7; D perhaps matches TRBD2 (6 bases). CDR3 length: 12 residues. The V gene lost 4 bases and the J gene lost 6 bases, with 10 bases spanning the gap. CDR1 and CDR2 from the germline V gene are SGHAT and FQNNGV. The CDR3 coding sequence is TGTGCCAGCAGCTCCGGAGGGAGCGAGCAGTACGTC. Translated: CASSSGGSEQYV.

This clonotype was counted a few times. The chain has TRBV5-4 and TRBJ2-2; 10 bases agree with TRBD2. This CDR3 is 15 amino acids long. Trimming took 6 bases from V and 4 from J; bases not matched to a gene: 6. The germline V gene has CDR1 SGHNT and CDR2 YYREEE (reference sequence). CDR3 DNA sequence: TGTGCCAGCACCCCTAGCGGGAGACCCACCGGGGAGCTGTTTTTT. It yields the protein CASTPSGRPTGELFF.

This clonotype was picked up many times. The CDR3 sequence: CSDVQGAYNEQFF. The CDR3 DNA reads TGCAGCGATGTACAGGGGGCCTACAATGAGCAGTTCTTC. The chain is built from TRBV29-1 and TRBJ2-1; 8 positions match TRBD1. This CDR3 has 13 amino acids. The V gene's germline CDR1 is SQVTM and CDR2 ANQGSEA. The V segment lost 7 bases and the J segment 2 bases; nucleotides outside the gene matches: 4.

This clonotype appeared a few times. The chain joins TRBV3-1 to TRBJ2-1, with 16 bases identical to TRBD2. Looked up from germline, CDR1 is LGHDT and CDR2 is YNNKEL (reference sequence). The V and J ends lost 3 bases and 7 bases, in that order; junction bases with no gene match: 3. The CDR3 runs to 16 residues. The CDR3 sequence is CASSHGTSGRGNEQFF. CDR3 nucleotides: TGTGCCAGCAGCCATGGGACTAGCGGGAGGGGTAATGAGCAGTTCTTC.

The chain couples TRBV7-9 to TRBJ1-2; D possibly corresponds to TRBD1 (5 bases). V gave up 5 bases and J gave up 3 bases, with 10 bases separating them. In germline, CDR1 is SEHNR, CDR2 FQNEAQ (reference sequence). This CDR3 has 13 residues. CDR3 amino acids: CASSQQTDYGYTF. CDR3 DNA: TGTGCCAGCAGCCAACAGACAGACTATGGCTACACCTTC.

V usage is TRBV25-1 and J usage is TRBJ1-2; TRBD1 matches 9 bases. CDR3 length: 18 amino acids. Germline CDR1 MGHDK, CDR2 SYGVNS. V lost 0 bases, J lost 3 bases, and 11 bases stayed unmatched. The CDR3 sequence is CASSEYLGQGLGHYGYTF. The CDR3 DNA reads as TGTGCCAGCAGTGAATACCTGGGACAGGGTTTAGGGCACTATGGCTACACCTTC.

V usage is TRBV9 and J usage is TRBJ2-1; 8 bases are shared with TRBD2. The CDR3 has 16 amino acids. Germline CDR1 is SGDLS and CDR2 is YYNGEE. V dropped 2 bases and J dropped 2; count of bases not matched to a gene: 6. The CDR3 coding sequence is TGTGCCAGCAGCGTCAGTAGCGGGGACGCCTACAATGAGCAGTTCTTC. Translating it yields CASSVSSGDAYNEQFF.

This clonotype came up a few times. The chain uses TRBV4-3 and TRBJ2-2; D is unclear. The CDR3 has 14 residues. CDR1 is LGHNA and CDR2 is YSLEER in the germline V gene. The V end was cut by 3 bases, the J end by 7 bases, with 12 bases between. CDR3 protein: CASSQGRRVGELFF. The CDR3 nucleotides are TGCGCCAGCAGCCAGGGTCGTAGAGTCGGGGAGCTGTTTTTT.

The chain joins TRBV4-1 to TRBJ2-3; D unclear. V dropped 1 base and J dropped 1 base, with 9 bases sitting between them. The CDR3 sequence is 15 residues long. The germline V gene has CDR1 MGHRA and CDR2 YSYEKL. Here the CDR3 DNA reads TGCGCCAGCAGCCAAGTAGGAGATCGCACAGATACGCAGTATTTT. The encoded protein is CASSQVGDRTDTQYF.

The chain employs TRBV5-1 and TRBJ2-1; 12 nucleotides align to TRBD2. CDR1 is SGHRS, CDR2 YFSETQ, per germline. Trimming removed 0 bases from V and 0 bases from J; junction bases left unmatched: 4. The CDR3 extends over 18 amino acids. CDR3 residues: CASSLVGLAGSSYNEQFF. CDR3 bases: TGCGCCAGCAGCTTGGTTGGACTAGCGGGATCCTCCTACAATGAGCAGTTCTTC.

This clonotype was counted between two and nine times. The V call is TRBV29-1, the J call TRBJ1-5; 7 nucleotides match TRBD1. CDR1 SQVTM and CDR2 ANQGSEA come from the germline V gene. This CDR3 is built from 15 residues. V gave up 6 bases and J gave up 2 bases; unmatched junction bases: 10. The CDR3 loop reads CSVAQTGLGNQPQHF. CDR3 sequence (DNA): TGCAGCGTGGCCCAGACAGGGCTTGGCAATCAGCCCCAGCATTTT.

This clonotype was counted only a few times. The chain joins TRBV7-9 to TRBJ2-1; possibly TRBD1 for D (5 bases). Deletions cut 0 bases from V and 5 bases from J, with 14 bases between. Looked up from germline, CDR1 is SEHNR and CDR2 is FQNEAQ (reference sequence). The CDR3 has 16 amino acids. The CDR3 bases are TGTGCCAGCAGCTTAGCGTTACAGGACACAGACAATGAGCAGTTCTTC. The encoded protein is CASSLALQDTDNEQFF.

The CDR3 sequence is CASSQDWPSGPSTDTQYF. The CDR3 nucleotides are TGTGCCAGCAGCCAAGATTGGCCTAGCGGGCCCAGCACAGATACGCAGTATTTT. The chain joins TRBV3-1 to TRBJ2-3, with TRBD2 identical over 8 bases. Germline CDR1 reads LGHDT; CDR2 reads YNNKEL (reference sequence). The length of the CDR3 is 18 residues. V lost 0 bases, J lost 0 bases, and 8 bases stayed unmatched.

The chain carries TRBV6-5 and TRBJ2-3; D might be TRBD1 (5 bases). V lost 6 bases, J lost 3 bases, and 37 bases lay in between. Germline V gene sequence: CDR1 MNHEY, CDR2 SVGAGI. This CDR3 has 22 amino acids. CDR3 coding DNA: TGTGCCAGCAGCTTCACAAACTTTCCAGGGCGCGGATTTGACTTATTTACAGATACGCAGTATTTT. Translating gives CASSFTNFPGRGFDLFTDTQYF.

This clonotype was picked up a small number of times. The rearrangement uses TRBV28 and TRBJ1-5, with 10 positions matching TRBD1. CDR3 length: 19 amino acids. Looked up from germline, CDR1 is MDHEN and CDR2 is SYDVKM. V shed 3 bases and J 0 bases; nucleotides not matched to a gene: 11. CDR3 protein: CASSFAGTGALISNQPQHF. In nucleotides, the CDR3 is TGTGCCAGCAGTTTCGCCGGGACAGGGGCCCTAATTAGCAATCAGCCCCAGCATTTT.

This clonotype was picked up a small number of times. The chain joins TRBV24-1 to TRBJ2-5, with 7 bases identical to TRBD1. This CDR3 contains 15 residues. Germline V gives CDR1 KGHDR, CDR2 SFDVKD. The J segment lost 4 bases and the V segment lost 1 base, leaving 5 bases of the junction unmatched. The CDR3 DNA is TGTGCCACCAGTGATTTCCGGGACAGCGGAGAGACCCAGTACTTC. Amino acids: CATSDFRDSGETQYF.

In this sample, this clonotype turned up a few times. This rearrangement joins TRBV9 to TRBJ2-5; D is undetermined. V lost 2 bases and J 1 base, leaving 3 bases between the germline ends. CDR3 size: 12 residues. CDR1 is SGDLS, CDR2 YYNGEE, per germline. The CDR3 DNA reads as TGTGCCAGCAGCGTCGCCCAAGAGACCCAGTACTTC. Translation: CASSVAQETQYF.

The rearrangement joins TRBV3-1 to TRBJ2-3; D is undetermined. The CDR3 consists of 16 residues. The V gene lost 1 base and the J gene lost 1 base, with 12 bases spanning the gap. Per the germline V gene, CDR1 is LGHDT and CDR2 is YNNKEL (reference sequence). The CDR3 nucleotides read TGTGCCAGCAGCCAAGGATTTGCGGCTCGCACAGATACGCAGTATTTT. Translated, it gives CASSQGFAARTDTQYF.

This clonotype has a count of ten or more. This chain joins TRBV24-1 and TRBJ2-7; tentative D call: TRBD1 (9 bases). The CDR3 is 17 residues long. Looked up from germline, CDR1 is KGHDR and CDR2 is SFDVKD. V shed 9 bases and J shed 3 bases, with 26 bases lying between them. The CDR3 sequence is CATRRHREGQGVYEQYV. CDR3 nucleotide sequence: TGTGCCACCCGTCGACATCGGGAGGGACAGGGCGTCTACGAGCAGTACGTC.

The chain carries TRBV6-5 and TRBJ2-5; a possible D gene is TRBD1 (6 bases). CDR3 size: 15 residues. Trimming cost V 6 bases and J 5 bases, with 19 bases left between them. The V gene's germline CDR1 is MNHEY and CDR2 SVGAGI. CDR3 sequence reads: CASSPPHLRGETQYF. The DNA of the CDR3 is TGTGCCAGCAGCCCCCCCCACCTAAGGGGGGAGACCCAGTACTTC.

The V gene is TRBV2, the J gene TRBJ2-5, with D perhaps TRBD1 or TRBD2 (7 bases each). In germline, CDR1 is SNHLY, CDR2 FYNNEI. V was shortened by 4 bases and J by 6 bases, with 12 bases between the two germline ends. This CDR3 is 13 amino acids long. The CDR3 spells CASSGEGAKTQYF. For the CDR3, the DNA is TGTGCCAGCAGTGGGGAGGGGGCGAAGACCCAGTACTTC.

This clonotype was counted at least ten times. The chain has TRBV3-1 and TRBJ1-3, with D unclear. The CDR3 extends over 15 amino acids. V was pared by 0 bases and J by 2 bases, with 8 bases between. Germline V lookup: CDR1 LGHDT, CDR2 YNNKEL (reference sequence). The CDR3 here is CASSQEGVTGNTIYF. In DNA form, the CDR3 reads TGTGCCAGCAGCCAAGAAGGAGTAACTGGAAACACCATATATTTT.

This rearrangement joins TRBV29-1 to TRBJ2-3; D call uncertain. V dropped 8 bases and J dropped 6 bases, with 12 bases sitting between them. CDR1 is SQVTM, CDR2 ANQGSEA, per germline. This CDR3 comprises 11 residues. In DNA form, the CDR3 reads TGCAGCACCGGACCGGCCGATACGCAGTATTTT. Translated: CSTGPADTQYF.

On this clonotype: A much larger clone differs by one base, so this may be a read error. The CDR3 nucleotides read TGCGCCAGCAGTGTGCAGGGGAAACTCACAGATACGCGGTATTTT. The encoded protein is CASSVQGKLTDTRYF. J is TRBJ2-3 and V is TRBV10-2, with D possibly being TRBD1 (6 bases). This CDR3 spans 15 amino acids. CDR1 and CDR2 from the germline V gene are WSHSY and SAAADI.